The clone carrying this T cell receptor (beta chain) occurred a few times. The entry originates in a study of patients and donors after allogeneic stem cell transplantation. TCRdb fed the RT-PCR reads into MiXCR, producing one record per CDR3 protein. The profile covers about 150,000 distinct CDR3 sequences, with over 35% appearing a single time and around 50% taken by the ten largest. What was sequenced was blood, either unsorted or a sorted T cell fraction (not recorded which). The sequence derives from a human donor who was either an allogeneic HSCT recipient or a stem cell or donor lymphocyte infusion donor (not recorded which). It is not recorded whose cells these are; they may come from a transplant donor.

The CDR3 is CASSERTGRGLLNYGYTF. The CDR3 coding sequence is TGTGCCAGCAGTGAGAGGACAGGCCGAGGGCTCCTCAACTATGGCTACACCTTC. The rearrangement joins TRBV6-6 to TRBJ1-2; TRBD1 matches 7 bases. The CDR3 contains 18 residues. V shed 5 bases and J 2 bases; nucleotides not matched to a gene: 17. CDR1 and CDR2 from the germline V gene are MNHNY and SVGAGI (reference sequence).